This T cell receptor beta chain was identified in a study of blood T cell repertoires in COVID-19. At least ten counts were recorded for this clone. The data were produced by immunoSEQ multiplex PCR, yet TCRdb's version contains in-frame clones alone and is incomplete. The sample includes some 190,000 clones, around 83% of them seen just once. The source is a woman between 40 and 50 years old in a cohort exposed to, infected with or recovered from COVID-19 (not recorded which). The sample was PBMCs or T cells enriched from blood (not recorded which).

CDR3 DNA: TGTGCCAGCAGCTCTAGGGAGGTATACAATGAGCAGTTCTTC. It specifies CASSSREVYNEQFF. V and J are TRBV13 and TRBJ2-1; the D gene is possibly TRBD2 (6 bases). Per the germline V gene, CDR1 is PRHDT and CDR2 is FYEKMQ (reference sequence). This CDR3 is built from 14 residues. V was shortened by 4 bases and J by 4 bases, with 11 bases between the two germline ends.